This TCR beta chain was observed in a study of blood T cell repertoires in COVID-19. There are 16 residues in the CDR3. V lost 2 bases and J lost 2; bases outside the gene matches: 7. The germline V gene has CDR1 GTSNPN and CDR2 SVGIG (reference sequence). The protocol was immunoSEQ multiplex PCR, while the TCRdb copy is restricted to in-frame clones and leaves out a portion. The data show about 480,000 clones, 70% to 90% seen once. Sequences were obtained from PBMCs or T cells enriched from blood (not recorded which). This clonotype was sampled from a woman in her forties who had recovered from COVID-19. The gene calls are TRBV30 and TRBJ2-7, with TRBD1 matching over 12 bases. CDR3 DNA: TGTGCCTGGAGTAGAACCGGGACAGGGGGCACCTACGAGCAGTACTTC. Translated, it gives CAWSRTGTGGTYEQYF.